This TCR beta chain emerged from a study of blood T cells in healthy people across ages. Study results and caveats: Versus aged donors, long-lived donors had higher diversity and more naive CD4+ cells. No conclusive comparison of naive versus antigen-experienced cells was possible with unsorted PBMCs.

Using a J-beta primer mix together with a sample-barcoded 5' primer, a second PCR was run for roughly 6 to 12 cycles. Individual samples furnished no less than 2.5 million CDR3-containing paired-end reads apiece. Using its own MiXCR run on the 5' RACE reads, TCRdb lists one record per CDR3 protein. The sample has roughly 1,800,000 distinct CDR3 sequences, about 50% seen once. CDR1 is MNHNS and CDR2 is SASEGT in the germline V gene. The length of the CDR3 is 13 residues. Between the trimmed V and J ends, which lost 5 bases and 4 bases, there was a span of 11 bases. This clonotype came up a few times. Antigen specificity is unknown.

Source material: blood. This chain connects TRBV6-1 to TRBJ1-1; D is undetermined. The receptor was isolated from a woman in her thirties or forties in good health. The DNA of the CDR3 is TGTGCCAGCAGTACCGGGGTTAGCACTGAAGCTTTCTTT. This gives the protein CASSTGVSTEAFF.